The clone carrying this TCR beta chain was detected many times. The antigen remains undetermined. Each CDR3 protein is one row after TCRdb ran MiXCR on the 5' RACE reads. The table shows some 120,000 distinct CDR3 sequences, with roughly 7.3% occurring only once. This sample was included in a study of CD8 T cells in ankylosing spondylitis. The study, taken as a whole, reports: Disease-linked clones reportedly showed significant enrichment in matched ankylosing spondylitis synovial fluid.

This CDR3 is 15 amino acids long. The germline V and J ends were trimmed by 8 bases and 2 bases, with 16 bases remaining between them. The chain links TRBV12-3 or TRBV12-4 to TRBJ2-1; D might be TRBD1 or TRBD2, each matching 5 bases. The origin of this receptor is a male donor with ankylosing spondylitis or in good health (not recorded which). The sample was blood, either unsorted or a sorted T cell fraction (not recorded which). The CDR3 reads CASGLEVGAYNEQFF. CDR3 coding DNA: TGTGCCAGCGGGTTAGAGGTGGGGGCCTACAATGAGCAGTTCTTC.